This entry lists 18 T cell receptor beta chains sequenced from one sample in a study of cytomegalovirus exposure and HLA in healthy donors. Clones were read by immunoSEQ multiplex PCR, and TCRdb kept only the in-frame ones, dropping some. The sample includes roughly 300,000 clones, approximately 86% of them seen just once. The sequencing sample was made of PBMCs. The receptor set was obtained from a woman aged 30 to 39 in good health and CMV-seropositive.

This clone has just one count. The chain links TRBV6-1 to TRBJ2-3; 7 bases map to TRBD1. The CDR3 is 15 residues long. From germline, CDR1 is MNHNS and CDR2 SASEGT. V lost 3 bases to trimming and J lost 4 bases; unmatched junction nucleotides: 7. The CDR3, as DNA: TGTGCCAGCAGTGAGTCGGCAGGGGGATCAGATACGCAGTATTTT. Translated, it gives CASSESAGGSDTQYF.

This clone has more than one count but fewer than ten. The V and J genes are TRBV7-2 and TRBJ2-1; no clear D gene. V lost 2 bases, J lost 10 bases, and 6 bases lay in between. The length of the CDR3 is 11 residues. Germline CDR1 and CDR2: SGHTA and FQGNSA. The CDR3, as DNA: TGTGCCAGCAGCTTATTGAGGGAGCAGTTCTTC. Translation: CASSLLREQFF. The entire variable domain, with the rest obtained from reference TRBV7-2 and TRBJ2-1, is as follows: GAGVSQSPSNKVTEKGKDVELRCDPISGHTALYWYRQSLGQGLEFLIYFQGNSAPDKSGLPSDRFSAERTGGSVSTLTIQRTQQEDSAVYLCASSLLREQFFGPGTRLTVL.

J is TRBJ2-1 and V is TRBV15; TRBD2 matches at 7 bases. V shed 3 bases and J 0 bases; nucleotides not matched to a gene: 5. This CDR3 has 16 amino acids. The germline CDR1 and CDR2 sequences are LNHNV and YYDKDF (reference sequence). CDR3 region: CATSRGGVSSYNEQFF. Here the CDR3 DNA reads TGTGCCACCAGCAGGGGGGGGGTAAGCTCCTACAATGAGCAGTTCTTC.

This clone was counted once. The rearrangement joins TRBV7-8 to TRBJ2-7; 11 bases are shared with TRBD2. Germline assignment: CDR1 SGHVS and CDR2 FQNEAQ. The CDR3 is 15 amino acids. J lost 3 bases, V lost 5 bases, and 6 bases had no gene match. The CDR3 DNA reads TGTGCCAGCAGCGAATCCGGGACTAGCGGCTACGAGCAGTACTTC. Residues: CASSESGTSGYEQYF.

The V call is TRBV6-6, the J call TRBJ2-7; the match to TRBD2 covers 8 bases. Germline V gene sequence: CDR1 MNHNY, CDR2 SVGAGI (reference sequence). The CDR3 has 14 residues. V gave up 5 bases and J gave up 2 bases; unmatched junction bases: 5. CDR3 DNA sequence: TGTGCCAGCAGTGCCGGACTAGCCGCCTACGAGCAGTACTTC. Protein sequence: CASSAGLAAYEQYF.

The chain uses TRBV6-4 and TRBJ2-1; 8 positions match TRBD2. J lost 2 bases, V lost 5 bases, and 5 bases had no gene match. The CDR3 runs 15 residues. Germline V CDR1 and CDR2: MRHNA, SNTAGT. The CDR3: CASSPGLGTYNEQFF. The CDR3 nucleotides are TGTGCCAGCAGTCCGGGACTAGGGACCTACAATGAGCAGTTCTTC.

The V and J genes are TRBV6-5 and TRBJ2-3; 10 bases line up with TRBD2. Germline lookup yields CDR1 MNHEY and CDR2 SVGAGI. J was trimmed by 4 bases and V by 7 bases; bases with no gene match: 5. CDR3 length: 14 amino acids. The CDR3 is CASKSSGRPDTQYF. The CDR3, as DNA: TGTGCCAGCAAAAGTAGCGGGAGGCCAGATACGCAGTATTTT.

The chain recombines TRBV27 with TRBJ1-2; a weak D match, TRBD1 (5 bases). There are 14 residues in the CDR3. Deletions cut 3 bases from V and 2 bases from J, with 10 bases between. CDR1 is MNHEY, CDR2 SMNVEV, per germline (reference sequence). As DNA, the CDR3 is TGTGCCAGCAGTTTGGGGCTACGGAACTATGGCTACACCTTC. This encodes CASSLGLRNYGYTF.

The chain recombines TRBV4-2 with TRBJ1-1; tentative D call: TRBD1 (6 bases). The CDR3 has 12 amino acids. In germline, CDR1 is LGHNA, CDR2 YNFKEQ. Trimming pared 0 bases from V and 8 bases from J, leaving 7 bases between. In DNA, the CDR3 is TGTGCCAGCAGCCAAGATGGACAGGAAGCTTTCTTT. It encodes CASSQDGQEAFF.

This clone was recorded only once. The chain joins TRBV2 to TRBJ1-5; 8 bases are a match to TRBD1. V lost 6 bases to trimming and J lost 4 bases; unmatched junction nucleotides: 11. This CDR3 has 16 amino acids. The germline gives CDR1 SNHLY, CDR2 FYNNEI. This chain's CDR3 is CASRDWTGRGNQPQHF. The CDR3 bases are TGTGCCAGCAGGGATTGGACAGGGAGAGGTAATCAGCCCCAGCATTTT.

This clone has more than one count but fewer than ten. The chain is built from TRBV6-1 and TRBJ1-4, with D maybe TRBD1 (5 bases). Germline assignment: CDR1 MNHNS and CDR2 SASEGT. V dropped 4 bases and J dropped 8 bases, with 14 bases sitting between them. This CDR3 has 14 residues. Written as DNA, the CDR3 is TGTGCCAGCAGTGCGGGGGTAGAGGGCGAAAAACTGTTTTTT. It translates to CASSAGVEGEKLFF.

The gene calls are TRBV27 and TRBJ1-5; no clear D. This CDR3 is built from 13 residues. The germline V and J ends were trimmed by 3 bases and 5 bases, with 8 bases remaining between them. The V gene's germline CDR1 is MNHEY and CDR2 SMNVEV (reference sequence). The CDR3 DNA sequence: TGTGCCAGCAGTTTGGTAATGGATCAGCCCCAGCATTTT. Translated: CASSLVMDQPQHF.

This chain uses TRBV5-4 with TRBJ1-2; D not resolved. V was shortened by 4 bases and J by 1 base, with 14 bases between the two germline ends. The CDR3 consists of 15 residues. Germline assignment: CDR1 SGHNT and CDR2 YYREEE (reference sequence). The CDR3 bases are TGTGCCAGCAGCGAACAACTGAAAAATAACTATGGCTACACCTTC. This translates into CASSEQLKNNYGYTF.

V is TRBV7-8 and J is TRBJ1-1, with a tentative D call TRBD1 (6 bases). The CDR3 runs to 15 residues. Trimming shortened V by 4 bases and J by 3 bases, and 15 bases separated the two germline ends. Germline V gene data show CDR1 as SGHVS and CDR2 as FQNEAQ. In nucleotides, the CDR3 is TGTGCCAGCAGCTCCGCGCAGGGGAGGGACACTGAAGCTTTCTTT. It yields the protein CASSSAQGRDTEAFF.

The V call is TRBV7-6, the J call TRBJ2-1, with 15 nucleotides matching TRBD2. V shed 4 bases, J shed 7 bases, and the junction held 17 bases outside the gene matches. The CDR3 loop spans 20 amino acids. Germline loops: CDR1 SGHVS, CDR2 FNYEAQ. The DNA of the CDR3 is TGTGCCAGCAGCTCTGGGAGGTGGGGCTCCGGGACTAGCGGGGGGAATGAGCAGTTCTTC. Protein product: CASSSGRWGSGTSGGNEQFF. The whole variable domain, remainder taken from reference TRBV7-6 and TRBJ2-1, is GAGVSQSPRYKVTKRGQDVALRCDPISGHVSLYWYRQALGQGPEFLTYFNYEAQQDKSGLPNDRFSAERPEGSISTLTIQRTEQRDSAMYRCASSSGRWGSGTSGGNEQFFGPGTRLTVL.

The V call is TRBV5-1, the J call TRBJ1-2; the D is unclear. In germline, CDR1 is SGHRS, CDR2 YFSETQ. The CDR3 runs 13 residues. V was trimmed by 0 bases and J by 6 bases, leaving 9 bases between them. CDR3 loop: CASSLGGSDGYTF. DNA of the CDR3: TGCGCCAGCAGCTTGGGAGGGTCTGATGGCTACACCTTC. The full variable domain, with the rest looked up from reference TRBV5-1 and TRBJ1-2, is KAGVTQTPRYLIKTRGQQVTLSCSPISGHRSVSWYQQTPGQGLQFLFEYFSETQRNKGNFPGRFSGRQFSNSRSEMNVSTLELGDSALYLCASSLGGSDGYTFGSGTRLTVV.

J is TRBJ2-5 and V is TRBV5-1, with D perhaps TRBD1 (6 bases). The germline V and J ends were trimmed by 0 bases and 1 base, with 7 bases remaining between them. Looked up from germline, CDR1 is SGHRS and CDR2 is YFSETQ. The length of the CDR3 is 14 residues. This CDR3 is CASSLGQAQETQYF. The CDR3 region has the DNA TGCGCCAGCAGCTTGGGACAGGCCCAAGAGACCCAGTACTTC.

The chain carries TRBV27 and TRBJ2-3; D gene ambiguous. Germline V lookup: CDR1 MNHEY, CDR2 SMNVEV (reference sequence). CDR3 length equals 15 residues. Trimming left V 3 bases short and J 1 base short, with 11 bases between. The CDR3 loop is CASSFNPAGTDTQYF. Written as DNA, the CDR3 is TGTGCCAGCAGTTTTAACCCGGCGGGCACAGATACGCAGTATTTT.